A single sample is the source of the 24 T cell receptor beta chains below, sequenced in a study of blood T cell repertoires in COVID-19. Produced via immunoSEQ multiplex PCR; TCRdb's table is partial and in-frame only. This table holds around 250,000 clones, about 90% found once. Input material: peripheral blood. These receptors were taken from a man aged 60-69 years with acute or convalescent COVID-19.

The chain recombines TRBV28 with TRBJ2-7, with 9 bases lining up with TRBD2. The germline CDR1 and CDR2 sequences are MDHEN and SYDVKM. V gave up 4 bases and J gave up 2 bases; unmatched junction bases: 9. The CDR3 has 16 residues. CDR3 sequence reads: CASSSFSGRGTYEQYF. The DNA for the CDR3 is TGTGCCAGCAGTTCCTTTAGCGGGAGAGGGACCTACGAGCAGTACTTC.

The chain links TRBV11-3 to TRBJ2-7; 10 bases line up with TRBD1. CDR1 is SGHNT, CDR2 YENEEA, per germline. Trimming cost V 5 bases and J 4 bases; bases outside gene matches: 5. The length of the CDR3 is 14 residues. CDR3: CASSQGTGVYEQYF. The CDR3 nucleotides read TGTGCCAGCAGCCAAGGGACAGGGGTATACGAGCAGTACTTC.

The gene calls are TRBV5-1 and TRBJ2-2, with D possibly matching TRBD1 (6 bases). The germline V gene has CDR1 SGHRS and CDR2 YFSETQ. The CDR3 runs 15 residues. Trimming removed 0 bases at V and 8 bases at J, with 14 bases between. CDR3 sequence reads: CASSLAGQGLGELFF. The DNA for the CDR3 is TGCGCCAGCAGCTTGGCCGGGCAGGGGCTTGGGGAGCTGTTTTTT.

The chain's CDR3 is CATSDFRDRTVGNEQFF. The CDR3 region has the DNA TGTGCCACCAGTGATTTCCGGGACAGGACGGTAGGCAATGAGCAGTTCTTC. J is TRBJ2-1 and V is TRBV24-1; 8 positions agree with TRBD1. CDR1 is KGHDR and CDR2 is SFDVKD in the germline V gene. The CDR3 is 17 residues long. The V gene end was trimmed by 1 base and the J gene end by 6 bases; junction bases not matched to a gene: 10.

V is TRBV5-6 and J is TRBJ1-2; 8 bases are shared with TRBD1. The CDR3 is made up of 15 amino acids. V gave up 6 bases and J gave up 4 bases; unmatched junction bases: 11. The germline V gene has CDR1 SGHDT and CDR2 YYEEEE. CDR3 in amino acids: CASTTDREKRYGYTF. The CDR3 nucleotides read TGTGCCAGCACCACGGACAGGGAGAAGCGCTATGGCTACACCTTC.

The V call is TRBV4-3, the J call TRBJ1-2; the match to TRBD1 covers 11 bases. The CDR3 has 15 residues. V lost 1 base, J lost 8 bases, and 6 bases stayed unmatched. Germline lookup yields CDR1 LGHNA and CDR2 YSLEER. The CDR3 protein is CASSQADRGRRGYTF. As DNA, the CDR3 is TGCGCCAGCAGCCAAGCGGACAGGGGGCGCAGGGGCTACACCTTC.

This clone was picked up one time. CDR3 amino acids: CASSEWPDSFGYTF. CDR3 DNA sequence: TGTGCCAGCAGTGAATGGCCGGACAGCTTTGGCTACACCTTC. The chain has TRBV25-1 and TRBJ1-2, with D possibly being TRBD1 (6 bases). V shed 1 base and J shed 7 bases, with 13 bases lying between them. The CDR3 is made up of 14 amino acids. Germline-derived CDR1 and CDR2 are MGHDK and SYGVNS.

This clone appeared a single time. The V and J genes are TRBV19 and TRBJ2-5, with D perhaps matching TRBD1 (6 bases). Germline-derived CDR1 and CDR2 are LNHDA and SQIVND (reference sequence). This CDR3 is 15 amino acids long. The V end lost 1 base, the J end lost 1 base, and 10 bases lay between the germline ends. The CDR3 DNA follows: TGTGCCAGTAGTATAGTTGGGACACGCCAAGAGACCCAGTACTTC. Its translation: CASSIVGTRQETQYF.

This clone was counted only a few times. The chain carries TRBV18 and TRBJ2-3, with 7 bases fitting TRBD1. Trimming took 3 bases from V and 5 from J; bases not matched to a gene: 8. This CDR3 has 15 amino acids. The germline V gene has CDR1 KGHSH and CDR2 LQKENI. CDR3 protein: CASSPGTASGDTQYF. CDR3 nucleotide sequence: TGTGCCAGCTCACCCGGGACAGCGAGCGGAGATACGCAGTATTTT.

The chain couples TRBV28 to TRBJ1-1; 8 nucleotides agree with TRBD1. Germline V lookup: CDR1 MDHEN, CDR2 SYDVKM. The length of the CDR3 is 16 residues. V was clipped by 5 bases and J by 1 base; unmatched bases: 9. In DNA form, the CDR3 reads TGTGCCAGCAGTCGCCCGCGACAGGGGTCGAACACTGAAGCTTTCTTT. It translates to CASSRPRQGSNTEAFF.

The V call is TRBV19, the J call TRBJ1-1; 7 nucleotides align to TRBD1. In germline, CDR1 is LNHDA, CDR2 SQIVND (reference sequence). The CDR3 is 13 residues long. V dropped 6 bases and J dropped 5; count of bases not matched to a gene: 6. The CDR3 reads CASRQGPGTEAFF. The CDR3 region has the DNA TGTGCCAGTAGACAGGGGCCTGGGACTGAAGCTTTCTTT.

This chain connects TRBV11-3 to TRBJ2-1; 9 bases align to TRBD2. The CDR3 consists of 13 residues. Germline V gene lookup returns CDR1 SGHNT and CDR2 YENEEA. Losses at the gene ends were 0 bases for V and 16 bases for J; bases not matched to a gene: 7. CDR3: CASSLEGLAPGFF. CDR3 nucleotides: TGTGCCAGCAGCTTAGAGGGACTAGCCCCGGGATTCTTC.

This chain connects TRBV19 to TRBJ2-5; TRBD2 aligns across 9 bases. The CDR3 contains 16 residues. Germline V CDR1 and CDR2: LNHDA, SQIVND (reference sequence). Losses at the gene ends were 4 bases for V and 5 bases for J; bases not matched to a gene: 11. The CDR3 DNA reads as TGTGCCAGTAGTACTGGGGGCGGGAGGGCCAAGGAGACCCAGTACTTC. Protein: CASSTGGGRAKETQYF.

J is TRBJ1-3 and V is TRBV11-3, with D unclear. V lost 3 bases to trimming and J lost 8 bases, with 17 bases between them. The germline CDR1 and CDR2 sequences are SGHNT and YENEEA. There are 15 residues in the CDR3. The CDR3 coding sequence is TGTGCCAGCAGCTTTAGTTTGTTGCGGGGAGACACCATATATTTT. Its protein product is CASSFSLLRGDTIYF.

The CDR3 protein is CASSVGVGGLDNNEQFF. The CDR3 DNA follows: TGTGCCAGCAGCGTAGGAGTGGGGGGACTAGATAACAATGAGCAGTTCTTC. The J gene is TRBJ2-1, the V gene TRBV9; 8 nucleotides match TRBD2. Unmatched junction bases numbered 10, after V lost 0 bases and J lost 5 bases. In germline, CDR1 is SGDLS, CDR2 YYNGEE. This CDR3 is built from 17 residues.

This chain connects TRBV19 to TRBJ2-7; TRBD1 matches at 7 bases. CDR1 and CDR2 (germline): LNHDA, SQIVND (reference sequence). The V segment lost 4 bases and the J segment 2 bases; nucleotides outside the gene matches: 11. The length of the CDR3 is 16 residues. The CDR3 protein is CASSKLGQGEAYEQYF. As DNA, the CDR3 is TGTGCCAGTAGTAAACTCGGGCAGGGGGAAGCCTACGAGCAGTACTTC.

CDR3 region: CASSAPVRDEQYF. The CDR3 DNA reads as TGTGCCAGCAGCGCCCCGGTGAGGGACGAGCAGTACTTC. V gene TRBV7-9 combines with J gene TRBJ2-7; a weak D match, TRBD2 (5 bases). Looked up from germline, CDR1 is SEHNR and CDR2 is FQNEAQ (reference sequence). The CDR3 contains 13 residues. Trimming took off 5 bases at V and 5 bases at J, with 13 bases between the two ends. Full variable domain (rest looked up from reference TRBV7-9 and TRBJ2-7): DTGVSQNPRHKITKRGQNVTFRCDPISEHNRLYWYRQTLGQGPEFLTYFQNEAQLEKSRLLSDRFSAERPKGSFSTLEIQRTEQGDSAMYLCASSAPVRDEQYFGPGTRLTVT.

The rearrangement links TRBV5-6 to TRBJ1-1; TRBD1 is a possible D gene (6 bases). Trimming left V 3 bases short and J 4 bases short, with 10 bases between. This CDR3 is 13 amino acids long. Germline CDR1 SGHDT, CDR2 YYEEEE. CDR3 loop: CASSWGRATEAFF. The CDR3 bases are TGTGCCAGCAGCTGGGGGCGGGCCACTGAAGCTTTCTTT.

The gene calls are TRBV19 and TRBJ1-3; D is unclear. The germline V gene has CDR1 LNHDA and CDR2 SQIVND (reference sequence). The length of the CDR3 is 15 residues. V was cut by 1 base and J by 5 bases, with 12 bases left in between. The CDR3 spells CASSIAGDTRNTIYF. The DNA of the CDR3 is TGTGCCAGTAGTATAGCAGGCGACACCAGAAACACCATATATTTT.

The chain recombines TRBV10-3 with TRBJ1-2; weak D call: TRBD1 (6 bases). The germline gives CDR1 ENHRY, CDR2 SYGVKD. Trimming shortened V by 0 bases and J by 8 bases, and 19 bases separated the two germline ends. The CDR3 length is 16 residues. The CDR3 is CAISESFGQGPGGYTF. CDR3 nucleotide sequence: TGTGCCATCAGTGAGTCCTTCGGGCAGGGGCCTGGGGGCTACACCTTC.

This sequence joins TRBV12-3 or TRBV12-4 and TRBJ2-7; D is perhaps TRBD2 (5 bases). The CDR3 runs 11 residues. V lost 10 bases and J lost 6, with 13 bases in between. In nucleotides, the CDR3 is TGTGCCACCGGGGATATTTCCGAGCAGTACTTC. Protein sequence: CATGDISEQYF.

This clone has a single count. As DNA, the CDR3 is TGCAGCGTTGAAGCGAGCTATGAGCAGTTCTTC. Translated, it gives CSVEASYEQFF. The chain joins TRBV29-1 to TRBJ2-1; D is ambiguous. Germline V CDR1 and CDR2: SQVTM, ANQGSEA. Trimming removed 1 base from V and 8 bases from J, with 6 bases in between. The CDR3 is 11 residues long.

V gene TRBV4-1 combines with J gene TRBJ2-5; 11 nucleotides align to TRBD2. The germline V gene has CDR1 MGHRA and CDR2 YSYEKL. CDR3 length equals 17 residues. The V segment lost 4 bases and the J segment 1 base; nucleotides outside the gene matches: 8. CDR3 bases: TGCGCCAGCAGCCCTGGGGGACTAGCGGAGATCCAAGAGACCCAGTACTTC. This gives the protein CASSPGGLAEIQETQYF.

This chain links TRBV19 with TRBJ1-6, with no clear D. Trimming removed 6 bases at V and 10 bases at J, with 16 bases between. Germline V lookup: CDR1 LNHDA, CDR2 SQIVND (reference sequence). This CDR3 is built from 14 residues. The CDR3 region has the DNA TGTGCCAGTAGACCCGTTAGCCGAGGGTCACCCCTCCACTTT. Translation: CASRPVSRGSPLHF.